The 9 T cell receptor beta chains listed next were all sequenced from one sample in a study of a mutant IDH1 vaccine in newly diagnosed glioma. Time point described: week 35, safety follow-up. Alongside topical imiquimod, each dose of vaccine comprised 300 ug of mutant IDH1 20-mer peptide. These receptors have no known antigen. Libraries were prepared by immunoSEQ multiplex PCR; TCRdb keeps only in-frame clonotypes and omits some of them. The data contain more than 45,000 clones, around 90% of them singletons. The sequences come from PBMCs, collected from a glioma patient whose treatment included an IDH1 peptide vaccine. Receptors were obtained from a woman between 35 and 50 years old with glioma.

CDR3 protein: CASSAVAGGPHIQYF. CDR3 coding DNA: TGTGCCAGCAGCGCAGTAGCGGGGGGGCCGCACATTCAGTACTTC. The rearrangement links TRBV11-2 to TRBJ2-4; TRBD2 aligns across 11 bases. Germline values: CDR1 SGHAT, CDR2 FQNNGV. The CDR3 is made up of 15 amino acids. With V trimmed by 5 bases and J by 8 bases, 8 bases remained unmatched.

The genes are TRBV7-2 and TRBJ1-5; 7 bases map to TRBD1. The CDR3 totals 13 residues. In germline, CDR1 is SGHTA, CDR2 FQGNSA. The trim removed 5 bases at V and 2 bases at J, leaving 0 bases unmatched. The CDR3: CASSGQGNQPQHF. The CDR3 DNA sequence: TGTGCCAGCAGCGGACAGGGCAATCAGCCCCAGCATTTT.

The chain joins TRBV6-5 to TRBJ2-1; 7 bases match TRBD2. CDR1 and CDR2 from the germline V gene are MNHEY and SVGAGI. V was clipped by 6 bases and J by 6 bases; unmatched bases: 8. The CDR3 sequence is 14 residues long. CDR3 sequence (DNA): TGTGCCAGCAGCCCTTCGTCGGGGGGCAATGAGCAGTTCTTC. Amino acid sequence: CASSPSSGGNEQFF.

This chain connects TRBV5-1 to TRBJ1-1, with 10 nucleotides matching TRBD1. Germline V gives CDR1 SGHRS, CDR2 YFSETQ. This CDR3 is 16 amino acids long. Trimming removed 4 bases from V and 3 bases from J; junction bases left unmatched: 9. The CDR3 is CASSPTLGTGDTEAFF. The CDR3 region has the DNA TGCGCCAGCAGCCCCACCTTGGGGACAGGGGACACTGAAGCTTTCTTT.

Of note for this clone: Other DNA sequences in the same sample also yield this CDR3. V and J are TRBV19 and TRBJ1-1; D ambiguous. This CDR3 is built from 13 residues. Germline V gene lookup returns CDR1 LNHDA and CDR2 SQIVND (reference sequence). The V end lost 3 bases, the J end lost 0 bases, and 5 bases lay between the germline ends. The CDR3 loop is CASSISLNTEAFF. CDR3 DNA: TGTGCCAGTAGTATTAGCCTGAACACTGAAGCTTTCTTT.

The CDR3 DNA reads TGCGCCAGCAGCACGGCGGGAGAGGGGCTGAACACTGAAGCTTTCTTT. The encoded protein is CASSTAGEGLNTEAFF. The chain joins TRBV5-1 to TRBJ1-1; tentatively, D is TRBD1 (5 bases). The length of the CDR3 is 16 residues. Germline values: CDR1 SGHRS, CDR2 YFSETQ. V was trimmed by 4 bases and J by 0 bases, leaving 16 bases between them.

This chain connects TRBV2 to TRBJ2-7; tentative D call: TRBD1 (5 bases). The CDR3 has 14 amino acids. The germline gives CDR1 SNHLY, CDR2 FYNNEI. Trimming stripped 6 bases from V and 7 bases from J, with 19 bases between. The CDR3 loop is CASSIRAAEREQYF. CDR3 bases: TGTGCCAGCAGCATCAGGGCCGCGGAACGGGAGCAGTACTTC.

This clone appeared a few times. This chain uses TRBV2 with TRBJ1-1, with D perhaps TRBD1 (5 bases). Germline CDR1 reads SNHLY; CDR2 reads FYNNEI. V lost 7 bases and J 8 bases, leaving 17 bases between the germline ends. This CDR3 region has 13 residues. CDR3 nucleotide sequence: TGTGCCAGCATACCCCCGGGGGGTCGGGAAGCTTTCTTT. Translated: CASIPPGGREAFF.

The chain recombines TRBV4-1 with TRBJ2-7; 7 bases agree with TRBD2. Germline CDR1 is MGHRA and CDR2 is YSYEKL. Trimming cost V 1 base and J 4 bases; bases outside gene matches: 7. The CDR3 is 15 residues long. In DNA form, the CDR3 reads TGCGCCAGCAGCCAAGGGGAGGGACTCAGATACGAGCAGTACTTC. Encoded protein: CASSQGEGLRYEQYF.